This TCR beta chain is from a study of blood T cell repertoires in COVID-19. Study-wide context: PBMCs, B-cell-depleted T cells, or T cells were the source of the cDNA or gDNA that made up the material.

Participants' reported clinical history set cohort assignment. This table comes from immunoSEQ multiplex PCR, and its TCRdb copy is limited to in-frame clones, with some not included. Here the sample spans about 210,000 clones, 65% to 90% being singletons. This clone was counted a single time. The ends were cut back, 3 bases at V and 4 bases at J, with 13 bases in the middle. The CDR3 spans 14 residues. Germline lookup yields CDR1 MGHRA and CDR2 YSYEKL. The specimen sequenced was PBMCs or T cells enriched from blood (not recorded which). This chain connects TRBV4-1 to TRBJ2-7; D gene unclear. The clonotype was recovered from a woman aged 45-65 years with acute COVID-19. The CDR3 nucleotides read TGCGCCAGCAGCCAGCCCAGACACGCGTACGAGCAGTACTTC. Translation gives CASSQPRHAYEQYF.